The 2 T cell receptor beta chains below were found in one sample sequenced in a study of cytomegalovirus exposure and HLA in healthy donors. Both 60 Vbeta primers and 13 Jbeta primers went into the PCR. Here immunoSEQ multiplex PCR was the method, and the copy in TCRdb shows in-frame clones only, minus some. The data show under 200,000 clones, approximately 80% seen once. Sequenced sample: PBMCs. The receptors originated from a woman between 50 and 59 years old in good health and CMV-seronegative.

The chain recombines TRBV20-1 with TRBJ1-6; D gene unclear. The CDR3 is 11 residues long. From germline, CDR1 is DFQATT and CDR2 SNEGSKA (reference sequence). The ends were cut back, 6 bases at V and 10 bases at J, with 10 bases in the middle. CDR3 in DNA: TGCAGTGCCTCAGGAAGGTCACCCCTCCACTTT. Translated: CSASGRSPLHF.

This chain connects TRBV6-1 to TRBJ2-7, with 7 positions matching TRBD1. The V and J ends lost 4 bases and 3 bases, in that order; junction bases with no gene match: 3. This CDR3 comprises 13 residues. The germline V gene has CDR1 MNHNS and CDR2 SASEGT. CDR3 loop: CASSVGTDYEQYF. The DNA of the CDR3 is TGTGCCAGCAGTGTCGGGACAGACTACGAGCAGTACTTC.